This TCR beta chain comes out of a study of early T cells in non-severe SARS-CoV-2 infection. Study in general: The sequenced material was bulk RNA from unsorted whole blood, and its chains were unpaired.

Each single cDNA molecule received a unique molecular identifier. TCRdb analysed the 5' RACE reads with MiXCR anew, one entry per CDR3 protein. The table shows about 35,000 distinct CDR3 sequences, with 6% to 9.5% occurring only once. General study findings and limits: Matching results from VDJdb favored anti-spike CD8 responses, leaving private and CD4 specificities undetected.

V shed 6 bases and J shed 0 bases, with 20 bases lying between them. The CDR3 spans 16 residues. Germline loops: CDR1 SQVTM, CDR2 ANQGSEA. This clonotype was seen a handful of times. Its specificity is unknown. The chain carries TRBV29-1 and TRBJ1-1, with D maybe TRBD1 (5 bases). This TCR was recovered from an adult who was a healthcare worker with PCR-confirmed SARS-CoV-2 infection or an uninfected control (not recorded which). The source material was whole blood, sampled at baseline. The CDR3 protein is CSVPRGRTTLNTEAFF. CDR3 sequence (DNA): TGCAGCGTCCCACGTGGCCGGACAACCCTGAACACTGAAGCTTTCTTT.